This TCR beta chain was sequenced for a study of blood T cell repertoires in COVID-19. Across the whole study: Both acute and convalescent COVID-19 samples were obtained from the United States, Italy and Spain. The cDNA or gDNA used as material had been derived from T cells, B-cell-depleted T cells, or PBMCs.

Germline V gives CDR1 GTSNPN, CDR2 SVGIG (reference sequence). The length of the CDR3 is 14 residues. V lost 1 base, J lost 6 bases, and 6 bases stayed unmatched. TCRdb's copy holds only in-frame clones and misses some; the assay was immunoSEQ multiplex PCR. The table shows under 550,000 clones, with about 87% occurring only once. Sequences were obtained from peripheral blood. This clonotype was sampled from a man younger than 35 with COVID-19, enrolled during active disease. The J gene is TRBJ2-7, the V gene TRBV30, with 10 positions matching TRBD2. The DNA for the CDR3 is TGTGCCTGGAGTGATCTAGCGGGAGTGGGCGAGCAGTACTTC. As protein: CAWSDLAGVGEQYF.